This T cell receptor (beta chain) is drawn from a study of T-cell memory formation after mild COVID-19. Study-level findings and limits: Detection of some responders pre-infection suggested pre-existing cross-reactive memory T cells participated. Contracting CD4+ clones lay largely in CM and EM, with CD8+ ones residing in EMRA.

Trimming took 8 bases from V and 3 from J, leaving 10 bases between them. This CDR3 region has 13 residues. The germline V gene encodes CDR1 MNHEY and CDR2 SVGEGT. Via MiXCR, TCRdb re-called the 5' RACE reads, giving one row per CDR3 protein. The table has roughly 370,000 distinct CDR3 sequences, 16% seen once. In its sample, this clonotype was seen a few times. Its antigen is not identified. This clonotype was sampled from a man aged 18 to 35 who had mild COVID-19 (a few samples of this study predate the infection). Cell type and time point are not known. Sequenced sample: PBMCs or a T cell subset sorted from them (not recorded which). This chain joins TRBV6-2 or TRBV6-3 and TRBJ2-2; D unclear. The CDR3 region has the DNA TGTGCCAGCCGGTCTAGGGACACCGGGGAGCTGTTTTTT. This translates into CASRSRDTGELFF.